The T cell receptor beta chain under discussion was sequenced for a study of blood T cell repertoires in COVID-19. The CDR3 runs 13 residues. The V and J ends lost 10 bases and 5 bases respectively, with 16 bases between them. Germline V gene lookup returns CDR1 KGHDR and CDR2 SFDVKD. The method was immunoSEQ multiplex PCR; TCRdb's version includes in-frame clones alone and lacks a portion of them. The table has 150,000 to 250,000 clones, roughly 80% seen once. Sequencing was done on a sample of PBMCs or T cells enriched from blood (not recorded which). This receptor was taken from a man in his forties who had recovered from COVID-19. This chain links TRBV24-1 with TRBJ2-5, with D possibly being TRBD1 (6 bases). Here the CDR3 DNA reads TGTGCCACGGACTGGGGGCTTGGTGAGACCCAGTACTTC. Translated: CATDWGLGETQYF.